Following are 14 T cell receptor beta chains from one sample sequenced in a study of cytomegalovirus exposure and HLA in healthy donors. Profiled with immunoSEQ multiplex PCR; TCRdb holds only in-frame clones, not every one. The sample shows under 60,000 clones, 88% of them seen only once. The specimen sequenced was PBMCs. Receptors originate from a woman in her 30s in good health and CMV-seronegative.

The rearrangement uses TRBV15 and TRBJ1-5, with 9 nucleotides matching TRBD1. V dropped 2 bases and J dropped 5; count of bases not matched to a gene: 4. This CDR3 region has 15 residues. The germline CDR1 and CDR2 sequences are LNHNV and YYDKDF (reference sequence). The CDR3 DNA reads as TGTGCCACCAGCAGATTCACAGGGGGCTATCAGCCCCAGCATTTT. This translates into CATSRFTGGYQPQHF.

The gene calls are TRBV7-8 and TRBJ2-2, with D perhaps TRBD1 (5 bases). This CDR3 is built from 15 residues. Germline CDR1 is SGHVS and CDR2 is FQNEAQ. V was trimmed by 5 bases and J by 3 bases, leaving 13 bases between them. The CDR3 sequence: CASSVLLTDTGELFF. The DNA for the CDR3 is TGTGCCAGCAGCGTTCTATTGACAGACACCGGGGAGCTGTTTTTT.

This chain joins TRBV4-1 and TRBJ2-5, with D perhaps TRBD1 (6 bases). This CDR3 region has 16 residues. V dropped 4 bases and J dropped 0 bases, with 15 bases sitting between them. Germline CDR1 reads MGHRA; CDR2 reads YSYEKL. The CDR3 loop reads CASSPLRTVYQETQYF. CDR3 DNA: TGCGCCAGCAGCCCCCTACGGACAGTGTACCAAGAGACCCAGTACTTC.

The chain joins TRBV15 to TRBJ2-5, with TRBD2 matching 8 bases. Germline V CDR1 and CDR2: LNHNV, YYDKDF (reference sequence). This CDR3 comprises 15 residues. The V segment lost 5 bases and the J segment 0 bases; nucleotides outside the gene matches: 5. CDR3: CATSRVSGNQETQYF. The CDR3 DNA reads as TGTGCCACCAGCCGAGTTAGCGGGAACCAAGAGACCCAGTACTTC.

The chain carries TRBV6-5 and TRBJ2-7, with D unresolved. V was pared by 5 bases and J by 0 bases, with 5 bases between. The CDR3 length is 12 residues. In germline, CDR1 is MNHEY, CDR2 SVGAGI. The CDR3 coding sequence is TGTGCCAGCAGTCACAGCTCCTACGAGCAGTACTTC. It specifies CASSHSSYEQYF.

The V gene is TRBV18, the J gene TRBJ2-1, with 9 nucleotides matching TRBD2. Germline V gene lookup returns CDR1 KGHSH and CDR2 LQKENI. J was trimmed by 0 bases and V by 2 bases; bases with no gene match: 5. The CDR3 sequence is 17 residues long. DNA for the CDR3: TGTGCCAGCTCACCAAACAGCGGGAGGTTCTCCTACAATGAGCAGTTCTTC. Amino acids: CASSPNSGRFSYNEQFF.

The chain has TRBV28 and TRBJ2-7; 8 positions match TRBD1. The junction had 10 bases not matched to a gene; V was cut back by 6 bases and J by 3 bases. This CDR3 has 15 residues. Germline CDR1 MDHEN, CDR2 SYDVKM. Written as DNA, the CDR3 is TGTGCCAGCAGCCCCCAGGGGGCCTCAGTCTACGAGCAGTACTTC. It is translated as CASSPQGASVYEQYF.

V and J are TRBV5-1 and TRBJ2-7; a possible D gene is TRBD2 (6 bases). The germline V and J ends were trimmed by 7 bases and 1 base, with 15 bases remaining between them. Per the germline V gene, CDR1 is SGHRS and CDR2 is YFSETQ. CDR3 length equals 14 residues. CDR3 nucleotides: TGCGCCAGCTCAGTAACTAGCACGTCCTACGAGCAGTACTTC. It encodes CASSVTSTSYEQYF.

CDR3 loop: CASSNPGLAGEGGTDTQYF. The CDR3 region has the DNA TGTGCCAGCAGCAATCCGGGACTAGCGGGAGAGGGTGGCACAGATACGCAGTATTTT. The chain uses TRBV7-8 and TRBJ2-3; TRBD2 matches at 14 bases. CDR1 is SGHVS and CDR2 is FQNEAQ in the germline V gene. CDR3 length: 19 residues. The V gene end was trimmed by 5 bases and the J gene end by 1 base; junction bases not matched to a gene: 11.

In DNA form, the CDR3 reads TGTGCCAGCGACGGACTAATCCCCGCCGGGGAGCTGTTTTTT. Translated: CASDGLIPAGELFF. The V call is TRBV7-9, the J call TRBJ2-2, with a possible D match to TRBD2 (6 bases). Germline V CDR1 and CDR2: SEHNR, FQNEAQ (reference sequence). This CDR3 is built from 14 residues. The V and J ends lost 8 bases and 6 bases respectively, with 16 bases between them.

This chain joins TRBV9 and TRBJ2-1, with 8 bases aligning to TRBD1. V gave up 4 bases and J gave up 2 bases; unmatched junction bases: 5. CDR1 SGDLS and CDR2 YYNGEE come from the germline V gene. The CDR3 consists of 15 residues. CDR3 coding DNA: TGTGCCAGCAGCCCTCGGGACAGGCCCTACAATGAGCAGTTCTTC. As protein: CASSPRDRPYNEQFF. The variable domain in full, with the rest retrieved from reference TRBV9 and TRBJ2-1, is DSGVTQTPKHLITATGQRVTLRCSPRSGDLSVYWYQQSLDQGLQFLIQYYNGEERAKGNILERFSAQQFPDLHSELNLSSLELGDSALYFCASSPRDRPYNEQFFGPGTRLTVL.

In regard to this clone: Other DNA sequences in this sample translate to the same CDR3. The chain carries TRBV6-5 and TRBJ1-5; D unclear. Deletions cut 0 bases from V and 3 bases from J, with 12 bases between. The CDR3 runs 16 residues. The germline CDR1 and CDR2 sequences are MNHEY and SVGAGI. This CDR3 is CASSYSAGGNNQPQHF. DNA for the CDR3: TGTGCCAGCAGTTACTCGGCAGGAGGGAACAATCAGCCCCAGCATTTT.

This CDR3 reads CAWSGSGNTIYF. The CDR3 coding sequence is TGTGCCTGGTCGGGTAGCGGAAACACCATATATTTT. The chain combines TRBV30 with TRBJ1-3; D gene ambiguous. This CDR3 is 12 amino acids long. The germline gives CDR1 GTSNPN, CDR2 SVGIG (reference sequence). Trimming took off 5 bases at V and 4 bases at J, with 9 bases between the two ends.

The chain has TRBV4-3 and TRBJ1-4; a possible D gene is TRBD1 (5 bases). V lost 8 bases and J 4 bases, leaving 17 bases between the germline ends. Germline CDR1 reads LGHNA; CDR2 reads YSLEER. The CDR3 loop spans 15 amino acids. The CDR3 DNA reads TGCGCCAGCCGAAGAGGTGACGGGGGTAATGAAAAACTGTTTTTT. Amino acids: CASRRGDGGNEKLFF.